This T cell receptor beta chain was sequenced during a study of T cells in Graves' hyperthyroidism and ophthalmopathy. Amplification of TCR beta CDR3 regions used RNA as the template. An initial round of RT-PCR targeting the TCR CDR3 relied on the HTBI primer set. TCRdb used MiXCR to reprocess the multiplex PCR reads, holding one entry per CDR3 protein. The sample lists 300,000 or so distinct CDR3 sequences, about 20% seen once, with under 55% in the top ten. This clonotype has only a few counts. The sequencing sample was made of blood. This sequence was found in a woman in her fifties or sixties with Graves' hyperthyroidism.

This CDR3 is CASSPSGTGRREQYV. In DNA, the CDR3 is TGTGCCAGCAGCCCGTCCGGGACAGGGAGGCGCGAGCAGTACGTC. The gene calls are TRBV7-3 and TRBJ2-7; 9 bases align to TRBD1. There are 15 residues in the CDR3. Losses at the gene ends were 5 bases for V and 6 bases for J; bases not matched to a gene: 11. Germline assignment: CDR1 SGHTA and CDR2 FQGTGA.